This T cell receptor (beta chain) was identified during a study of T-cell memory formation after mild COVID-19. Study-level points and caveats: Later expanders leaned toward CD4+, whereas clones contracting from day 15 to 85 were balanced CD4/CD8. Mainly in CM and EM were contracting CD4+ clones; CD8+ were in EMRA.

TCRdb re-analysed the 5' RACE reads in MiXCR, keeping a single row per CDR3 protein. In the table there are more than 300,000 distinct CDR3 sequences, 20% to 25% of which are singletons. CDR1 and CDR2 (germline): LGHNT, FRNRAP. This CDR3 region has 16 residues. V shed 6 bases, J shed 4 bases, and the junction held 9 bases outside the gene matches. Concerning this clonotype: What it binds is not known.

The chain carries TRBV12-5 and TRBJ2-1, with 10 positions matching TRBD2. The receptor's source is a man aged 18 to 29 who had mild COVID-19 (a few samples of this study predate the infection). Cell type and time point are not known. The sequencing sample was made of PBMCs or a T cell subset sorted from them (not recorded which). This CDR3 reads CASGPGAGGPYNEQFF. The CDR3 region has the DNA TGTGCTAGTGGACCCGGAGCGGGGGGGCCATACAATGAGCAGTTCTTC.